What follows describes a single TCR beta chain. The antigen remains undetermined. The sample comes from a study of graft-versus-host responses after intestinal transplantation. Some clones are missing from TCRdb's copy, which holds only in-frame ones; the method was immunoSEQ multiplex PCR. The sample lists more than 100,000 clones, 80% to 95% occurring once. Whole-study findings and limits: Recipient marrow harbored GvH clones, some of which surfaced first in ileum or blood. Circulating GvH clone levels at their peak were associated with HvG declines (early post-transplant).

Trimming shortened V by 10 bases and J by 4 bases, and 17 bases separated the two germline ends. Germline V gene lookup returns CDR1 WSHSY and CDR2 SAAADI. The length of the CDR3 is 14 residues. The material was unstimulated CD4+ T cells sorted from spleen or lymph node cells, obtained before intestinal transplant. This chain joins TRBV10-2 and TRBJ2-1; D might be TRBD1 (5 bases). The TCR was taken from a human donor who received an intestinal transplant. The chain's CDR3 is CATSGQGGYNEQFF. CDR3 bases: TGCGCCACCTCGGGTCAGGGTGGTTACAATGAGCAGTTCTTC.